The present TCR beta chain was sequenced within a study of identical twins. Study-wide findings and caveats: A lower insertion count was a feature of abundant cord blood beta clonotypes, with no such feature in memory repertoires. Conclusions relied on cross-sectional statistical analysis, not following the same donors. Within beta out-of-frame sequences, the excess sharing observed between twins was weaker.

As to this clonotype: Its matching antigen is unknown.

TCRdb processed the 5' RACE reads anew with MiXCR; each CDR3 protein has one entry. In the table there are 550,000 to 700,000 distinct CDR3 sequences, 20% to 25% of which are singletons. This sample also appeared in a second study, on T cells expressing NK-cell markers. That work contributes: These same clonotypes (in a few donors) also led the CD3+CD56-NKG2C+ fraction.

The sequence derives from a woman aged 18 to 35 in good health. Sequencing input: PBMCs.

The CDR3 nucleotides are TGTGCCAGCAGCTTAGCGAGCGGGAGAGGTTACAATGAGCAGTTCTTC. This gives the protein CASSLASGRGYNEQFF. This rearrangement joins TRBV11-2 to TRBJ2-1; 8 bases line up with TRBD2. The germline V gene has CDR1 SGHAT and CDR2 FQNNGV. The CDR3 is 16 residues long. V dropped 1 base and J dropped 4; count of bases not matched to a gene: 6.